This T cell receptor beta chain was captured by sequencing in a study of spatial heterogeneity in lung cancer. This clonotype has more than one count but fewer than ten. This sample's time point: sample taken at primary tumor resection. TCRs were sequenced from unsorted whole RNA of tumor, nontumor lung or PBMC. Germline values: CDR1 SEHNR, CDR2 FQNEAQ (reference sequence). The V gene end was trimmed by 5 bases and the J gene end by 5 bases; junction bases not matched to a gene: 12. There are 16 residues in the CDR3. TCRdb ran MiXCR on the 5' RACE reads and lists one entry per CDR3 protein. The table includes around 87,000 distinct CDR3 sequences, less than 15% detected once.

The rearrangement links TRBV7-9 to TRBJ2-3, with TRBD1 identical over 8 bases. Sequencing used PBMCs, obtained at surgery. The clonotype originates from a male donor with early-stage non-small cell lung cancer. The CDR3: CASSPTGQGFRDTQYF. CDR3 DNA sequence: TGTGCCAGCAGCCCGACAGGACAGGGCTTCCGAGATACGCAGTATTTT.